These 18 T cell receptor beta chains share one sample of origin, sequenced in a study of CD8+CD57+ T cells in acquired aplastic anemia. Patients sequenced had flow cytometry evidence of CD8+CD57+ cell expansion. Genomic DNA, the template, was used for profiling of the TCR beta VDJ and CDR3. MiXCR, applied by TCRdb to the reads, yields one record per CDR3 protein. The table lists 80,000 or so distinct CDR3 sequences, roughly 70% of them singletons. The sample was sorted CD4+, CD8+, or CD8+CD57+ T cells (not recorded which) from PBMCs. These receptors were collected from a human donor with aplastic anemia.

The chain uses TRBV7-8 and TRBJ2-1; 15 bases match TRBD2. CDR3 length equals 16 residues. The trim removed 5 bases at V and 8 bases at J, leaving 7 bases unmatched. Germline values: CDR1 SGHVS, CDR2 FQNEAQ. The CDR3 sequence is CASSVLGLAGGDEQFF. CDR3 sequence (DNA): TGTGCCAGCAGCGTCCTGGGACTAGCGGGGGGCGATGAGCAGTTCTTC.

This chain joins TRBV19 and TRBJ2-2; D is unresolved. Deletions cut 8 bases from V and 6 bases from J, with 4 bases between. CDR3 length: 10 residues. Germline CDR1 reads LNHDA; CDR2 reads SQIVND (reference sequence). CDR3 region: CASLAGELFF. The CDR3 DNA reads TGTGCCAGTTTAGCCGGGGAGCTGTTTTTT.

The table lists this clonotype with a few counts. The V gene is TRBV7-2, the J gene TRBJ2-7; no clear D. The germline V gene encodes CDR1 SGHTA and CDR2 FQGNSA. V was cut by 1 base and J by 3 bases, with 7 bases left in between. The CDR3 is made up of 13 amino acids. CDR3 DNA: TGTGCCAGCAGCTTAGTTTTCGGCTACGAGCAGTACTTC. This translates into CASSLVFGYEQYF.

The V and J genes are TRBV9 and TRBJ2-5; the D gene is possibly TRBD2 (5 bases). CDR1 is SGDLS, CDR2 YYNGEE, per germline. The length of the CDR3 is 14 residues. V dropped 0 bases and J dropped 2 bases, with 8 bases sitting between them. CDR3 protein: CASSVGGIQETQYF. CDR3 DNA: TGTGCCAGCAGCGTAGGAGGGATACAAGAGACCCAGTACTTC.

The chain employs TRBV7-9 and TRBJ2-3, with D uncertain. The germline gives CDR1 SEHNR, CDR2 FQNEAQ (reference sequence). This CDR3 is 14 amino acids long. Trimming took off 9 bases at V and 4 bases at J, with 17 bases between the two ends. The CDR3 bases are TGTGCCAGTAGTACCGGTAGGCTTGCAGATACGCAGTATTTT. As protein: CASSTGRLADTQYF. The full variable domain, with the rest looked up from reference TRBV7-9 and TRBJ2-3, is DTGVSQNPRHKITKRGQNVTFRCDPISEHNRLYWYRQTLGQGPEFLTYFQNEAQLEKSRLLSDRFSAERPKGSFSTLEIQRTEQGDSAMYLCASSTGRLADTQYFGPGTRLTVL.

The CDR3 coding sequence is TGCGCCAGCAGTGAGTCTTCGGGCTCTGGGGCCAACGTCCTGACTTTC. Amino acid sequence: CASSESSGSGANVLTF. The chain has TRBV10-2 and TRBJ2-6; D is unclear. The CDR3 has 16 amino acids. V lost 0 bases and J lost 0, with 6 bases in between. The germline CDR1 and CDR2 sequences are WSHSY and SAAADI.

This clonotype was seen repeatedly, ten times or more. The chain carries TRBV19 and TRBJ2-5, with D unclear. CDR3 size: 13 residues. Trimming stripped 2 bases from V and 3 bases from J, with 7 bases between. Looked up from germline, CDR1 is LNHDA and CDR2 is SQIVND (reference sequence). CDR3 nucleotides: TGTGCCAGTAGTATAATGGCGGAAGAGACCCAGTACTTC. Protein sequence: CASSIMAEETQYF.

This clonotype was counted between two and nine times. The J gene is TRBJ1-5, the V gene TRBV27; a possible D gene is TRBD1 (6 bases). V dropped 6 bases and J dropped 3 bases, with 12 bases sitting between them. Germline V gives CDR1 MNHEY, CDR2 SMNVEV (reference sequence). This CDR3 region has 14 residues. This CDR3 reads CASSPGTSNQPQHF. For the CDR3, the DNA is TGTGCCAGCAGCCCCGGGACATCCAATCAGCCCCAGCATTTT.

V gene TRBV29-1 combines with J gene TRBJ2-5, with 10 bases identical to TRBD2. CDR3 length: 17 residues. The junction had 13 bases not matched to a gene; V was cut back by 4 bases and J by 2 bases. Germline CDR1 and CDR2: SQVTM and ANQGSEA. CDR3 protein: CSVGRATRTSGQETQYF. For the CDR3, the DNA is TGCAGCGTTGGACGGGCGACGAGGACTAGCGGACAAGAGACCCAGTACTTC. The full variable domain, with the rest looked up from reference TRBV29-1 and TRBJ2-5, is SAVISQKPSRDICQRGTSLTIQCQVDSQVTMMFWYRQQPGQSLTLIATANQGSEATYESGFVIDKFPISRPNLTFSTLTVSNMSPEDSSIYLCSVGRATRTSGQETQYFGPGTRLLVL.

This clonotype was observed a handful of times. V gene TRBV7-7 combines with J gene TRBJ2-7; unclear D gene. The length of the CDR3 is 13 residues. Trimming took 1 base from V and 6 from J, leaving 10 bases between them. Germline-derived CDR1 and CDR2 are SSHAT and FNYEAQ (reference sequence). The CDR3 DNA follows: TGTGCCAGCAGCTTAGACACCACCAGCGAGCAGTACTTC. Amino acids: CASSLDTTSEQYF.

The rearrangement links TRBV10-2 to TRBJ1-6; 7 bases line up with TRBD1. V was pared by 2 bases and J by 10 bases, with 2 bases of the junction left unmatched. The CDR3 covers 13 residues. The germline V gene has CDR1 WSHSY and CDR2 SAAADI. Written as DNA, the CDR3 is TGCGCCAGCAGTGAGACAGGGGACTCACCCCTCCACTTT. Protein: CASSETGDSPLHF.

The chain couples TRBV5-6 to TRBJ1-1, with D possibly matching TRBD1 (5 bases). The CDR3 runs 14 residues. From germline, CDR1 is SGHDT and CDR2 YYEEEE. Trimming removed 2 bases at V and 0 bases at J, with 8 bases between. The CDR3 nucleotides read TGTGCCAGCAGCTTAGCCAGGGTGAACACTGAAGCTTTCTTT. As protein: CASSLARVNTEAFF.

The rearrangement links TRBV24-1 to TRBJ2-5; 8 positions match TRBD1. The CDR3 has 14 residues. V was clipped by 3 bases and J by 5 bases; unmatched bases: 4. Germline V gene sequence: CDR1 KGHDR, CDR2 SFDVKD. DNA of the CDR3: TGTGCCACCAGTGATCGACAGGGGAGGGAGACCCAGTACTTC. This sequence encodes CATSDRQGRETQYF.

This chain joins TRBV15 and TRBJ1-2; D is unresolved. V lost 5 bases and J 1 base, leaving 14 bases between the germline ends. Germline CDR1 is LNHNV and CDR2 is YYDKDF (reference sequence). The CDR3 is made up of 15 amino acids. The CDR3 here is CATSGHKGFNYGYTF. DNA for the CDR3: TGTGCCACCAGCGGCCACAAGGGTTTTAACTATGGCTACACCTTC.

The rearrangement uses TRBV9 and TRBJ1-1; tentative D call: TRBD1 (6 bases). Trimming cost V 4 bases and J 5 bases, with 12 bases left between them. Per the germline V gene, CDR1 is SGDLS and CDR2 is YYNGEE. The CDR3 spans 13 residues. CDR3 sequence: CASSPPGETEAFF. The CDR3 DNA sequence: TGTGCCAGCAGCCCTCCAGGGGAGACTGAAGCTTTCTTT.

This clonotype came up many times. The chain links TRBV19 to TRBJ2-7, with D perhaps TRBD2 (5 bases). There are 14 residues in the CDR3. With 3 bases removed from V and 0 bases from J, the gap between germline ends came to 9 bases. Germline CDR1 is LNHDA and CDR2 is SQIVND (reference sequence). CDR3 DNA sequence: TGTGCCAGTAGTATGAGAGCGGTCTCCTACGAGCAGTACTTC. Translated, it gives CASSMRAVSYEQYF.

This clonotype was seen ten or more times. CDR3 DNA: TGTGCCAGCAGCCCCAGCGGCTACGAGCAGTACTTC. Translated: CASSPSGYEQYF. V usage is TRBV7-9 and J usage is TRBJ2-7; tentative D call: TRBD2 (5 bases). Trimming stripped 5 bases from V and 3 bases from J, with 8 bases between. This CDR3 is 12 amino acids long. Looked up from germline, CDR1 is SEHNR and CDR2 is FQNEAQ (reference sequence).

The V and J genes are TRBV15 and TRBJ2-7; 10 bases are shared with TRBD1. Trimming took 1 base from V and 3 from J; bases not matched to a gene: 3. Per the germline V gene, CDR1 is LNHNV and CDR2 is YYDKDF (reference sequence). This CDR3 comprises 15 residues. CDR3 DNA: TGTGCCACCAGCAGAGGCCGGACAGGGGGCTACGAGCAGTACTTC. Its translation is CATSRGRTGGYEQYF. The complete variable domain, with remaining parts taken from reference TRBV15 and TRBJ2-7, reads DAMVIQNPRYQVTQFGKPVTLSCSQTLNHNVMYWYQQKSSQAPKLLFHYYDKDFNNEADTPDNFQSRRPNTSFCFLDIRSPGLGDTAMYLCATSRGRTGGYEQYFGPGTRLTVT.